A single sample is the source of the 13 T cell receptor beta chains below, sequenced in a study of Ad26.COV2.S vaccination and SARS-CoV-2 variants. Treatment noted: roughly 19 received Ad26.COV2.S at low or high dose, single or two shots; about five received placebo; per-sample allocation not given. On day 63 after the first injection, vaccine and placebo recipients gave samples. Sequencing used immunoSEQ multiplex PCR; TCRdb keeps in-frame clones, though not all of them. The sample has around 400,000 clones, 75% to 95% seen once. The sample consisted of peripheral blood, taken in a trial of Ad26.COV2.S vaccine versus placebo. These receptors all stem from a person between 18 and 65 years old who received the Ad26.COV2.S COVID-19 vaccine or a placebo.

This chain connects TRBV28 to TRBJ1-2; D is perhaps TRBD1 (6 bases). Germline V gives CDR1 MDHEN, CDR2 SYDVKM. V shed 8 bases and J shed 3 bases, with 25 bases lying between them. The CDR3 is 17 amino acids. The CDR3 DNA sequence: TGTGCCAGCGGATCCCCATTTCGGGCAGGGGTGGACTATGGCTACACCTTC. The encoded protein is CASGSPFRAGVDYGYTF.

The chain couples TRBV7-9 to TRBJ2-1; either TRBD1 or TRBD2 may fit D (5 bases each). Germline loops: CDR1 SEHNR, CDR2 FQNEAQ (reference sequence). V dropped 2 bases and J dropped 8 bases, with 16 bases sitting between them. There are 15 residues in the CDR3. CDR3 DNA: TGTGCCAGCAGCTTACGGGGACCCAGTGGGGATGAGCAGTTCTTC. It specifies CASSLRGPSGDEQFF.

The chain is built from TRBV28 and TRBJ2-1; D is unresolved. Trimming pared 8 bases from V and 6 bases from J, leaving 20 bases between. The CDR3 loop spans 15 amino acids. The germline CDR1 and CDR2 sequences are MDHEN and SYDVKM. CDR3 nucleotide sequence: TGTGCCAGCCGCCCGGCGCAAAAAAACAGCAATGAGCAGTTCTTC. It is translated as CASRPAQKNSNEQFF.

The chain uses TRBV28 and TRBJ2-5, with D perhaps matching TRBD1 (6 bases). The germline V gene encodes CDR1 MDHEN and CDR2 SYDVKM. V lost 5 bases, J lost 4 bases, and 14 bases lay in between. CDR3 length: 14 amino acids. CDR3 coding DNA: TGTGCCAGCAGTCTACCAGGGGTTTCAGAGACCCAGTACTTC. Its translation is CASSLPGVSETQYF.

This clone has just a few counts. The J gene is TRBJ1-3, the V gene TRBV28; no definite D call. Between the trimmed V and J ends, which lost 4 bases and 2 bases, there was a span of 6 bases. From germline, CDR1 is MDHEN and CDR2 SYDVKM. CDR3 size: 13 residues. CDR3 residues: CASSSNPGNTIYF. In DNA form, the CDR3 reads TGTGCCAGCAGTTCGAATCCTGGAAACACCATATATTTT.

The chain combines TRBV29-1 with TRBJ2-1, with 12 bases aligning to TRBD2. V shed 6 bases and J 9 bases; nucleotides not matched to a gene: 9. Germline lookup yields CDR1 SQVTM and CDR2 ANQGSEA. The CDR3 runs to 14 residues. CDR3 coding DNA: TGCAGCGTAGTCGGACTAGCGGGGCCAAGTGAGCAGTTCTTC. It is translated as CSVVGLAGPSEQFF.

J is TRBJ2-2 and V is TRBV5-5; perhaps TRBD1 as D (6 bases). V was clipped by 4 bases and J by 4 bases, with 14 bases between them. Germline V gene data show CDR1 as SGHKS and CDR2 as YYEKEE (reference sequence). The CDR3 consists of 15 residues. The DNA for the CDR3 is TGTGCCAGCAGCGGCAGGGGTTTGAGCACCGGGGAGCTGTTTTTT. The encoded protein is CASSGRGLSTGELFF.

This clone came up once. The chain has TRBV10-3 and TRBJ2-1; 7 nucleotides match TRBD1. The CDR3 has 14 residues. J gave up 5 bases and V 8 bases, and 9 bases lay outside the gene matches. In germline, CDR1 is ENHRY, CDR2 SYGVKD. CDR3 sequence reads: CAICPSTGDNEQFF. The CDR3 DNA follows: TGTGCCATCTGCCCAAGTACAGGGGACAATGAGCAGTTCTTC.

CDR3 amino acids: CASSLGLAPADTQYF. CDR3 DNA: TGTGCCAGCAGCCTAGGACTAGCGCCGGCAGATACGCAGTATTTT. This chain joins TRBV3-1 (or the pseudogene TRBV3-2) and TRBJ2-3; TRBD2 agrees at 9 bases. V gave up 4 bases and J gave up 4 bases; unmatched junction bases: 6. Germline CDR1 LGHDT, CDR2 YNNKEL (reference sequence). The CDR3 runs 15 residues.

The CDR3 loop reads CASSHPGLAGYNEQFF. For the CDR3, the DNA is TGCGCCAGCAGCCACCCCGGACTAGCGGGCTACAATGAGCAGTTCTTC. The chain combines TRBV4-3 with TRBJ2-1, with 11 bases identical to TRBD2. The CDR3 totals 16 residues. Germline V CDR1 and CDR2: LGHNA, YSLEER. V lost 3 bases and J lost 3; bases outside the gene matches: 4.

The V call is TRBV15, the J call TRBJ2-1, with 12 bases that match TRBD2. The germline CDR1 and CDR2 sequences are LNHNV and YYDKDF (reference sequence). The V gene end was trimmed by 3 bases and the J gene end by 6 bases; junction bases not matched to a gene: 12. The CDR3 totals 18 residues. This chain's CDR3 is CATSSLLLRTSGINEQFF. CDR3 nucleotide sequence: TGTGCCACCAGCAGCCTACTTCTCCGGACTAGCGGGATCAATGAGCAGTTCTTC. Supplemented by reference TRBV15 and TRBJ2-1, the full variable domain reads DAMVIQNPRYQVTQFGKPVTLSCSQTLNHNVMYWYQQKSSQAPKLLFHYYDKDFNNEADTPDNFQSRRPNTSFCFLDIRSPGLGDTAMYLCATSSLLLRTSGINEQFFGPGTRLTVL.

V and J are TRBV4-1 and TRBJ2-7; possible D gene TRBD2, 6 bases. The CDR3 extends over 15 amino acids. V lost 0 bases and J 6 bases, leaving 15 bases between the germline ends. Germline-derived CDR1 and CDR2 are MGHRA and YSYEKL. This chain's CDR3 is CASSQESGSGLEQYF. The DNA for the CDR3 is TGCGCCAGCAGCCAAGAATCCGGGAGCGGGCTCGAGCAGTACTTC.

This clone was counted between two and nine times. The chain joins TRBV2 to TRBJ2-4, with 7 positions matching TRBD2. The V and J ends lost 6 bases and 7 bases, in that order; junction bases with no gene match: 9. Germline CDR1 reads SNHLY; CDR2 reads FYNNEI. The CDR3 loop spans 14 amino acids. This chain's CDR3 is CASSRALADNIQYF. CDR3 in DNA: TGTGCCAGCAGCCGGGCCCTAGCGGATAACATTCAGTACTTC.